This T cell receptor (beta chain) was sequenced in a study of beta chain features in type 1 diabetes. Points from the study as a whole: The study left unresolved whether HLA type influences TCRB rearrangement. Patients with Type 1 diabetes showed moderately but significantly shorter TCRB CDR3s in all four CD4+ subsets.

This clone was counted a few times. Antigen specificity is unknown. V lost 3 bases and J lost 1, with 12 bases in between. This CDR3 is built from 16 residues. CDR1 is KGHSH and CDR2 is LQKENI in the germline V gene. All of the isolated RNA was reverse transcribed, so expressed TCRB transcripts were sequenced. TCRdb keeps only in-frame clones here, not all; method: immunoSEQ multiplex PCR. Of about 660,000 clones listed, more than 12% are singletons. Sequencing used naive CD4+ T cells from blood. The clonotype was recovered from a man between 18 and 29 years old with type 1 diabetes. The chain links TRBV18 to TRBJ2-2; D not resolved. CDR3 DNA sequence: TGTGCCAGCTCACCCCTGTCGGGCAAGAACACCGGGGAGCTGTTTTTT. Translating gives CASSPLSGKNTGELFF.